The next 20 T cell receptor beta chains were all read from a single sample in a study of blood T cell repertoires in COVID-19. Here immunoSEQ multiplex PCR was the method, and the copy in TCRdb shows in-frame clones only, minus some. The sample lists about 130,000 clones, about 86% occurring once. The sequenced material came from peripheral blood. These receptors originate from a woman aged 50 to 60 with acute or convalescent COVID-19.

The V call is TRBV3-1 (or the pseudogene TRBV3-2), the J call TRBJ1-1, with D possibly being TRBD1 (5 bases). Germline assignment: CDR1 LGHDT and CDR2 YNNKEL (reference sequence). The CDR3 loop spans 15 amino acids. V gave up 2 bases and J gave up 1 base, with 11 bases separating them. CDR3: CASSQNRIRNTEAFF. As DNA, the CDR3 is TGTGCCAGCAGCCAAAACAGGATACGGAACACTGAAGCTTTCTTT.

The rearrangement uses TRBV29-1 and TRBJ1-1; perhaps TRBD1 as D (5 bases). CDR1 is SQVTM, CDR2 ANQGSEA, per germline. Trimming cost V 2 bases and J 6 bases, with 10 bases left between them. The CDR3 length is 12 residues. The CDR3 DNA is TGCAGCGTTGAACGGGGGAGCCCTGAAGCTTTCTTT. This gives the protein CSVERGSPEAFF. Full variable domain (outside the CDR3, taken from reference TRBV29-1 and TRBJ1-1): SAVISQKPSRDICQRGTSLTIQCQVDSQVTMMFWYRQQPGQSLTLIATANQGSEATYESGFVIDKFPISRPNLTFSTLTVSNMSPEDSSIYLCSVERGSPEAFFGQGTRLTVV.

This clone was found once. CDR3 in amino acids: CVGSLGRIAYGYTF. For the CDR3, the DNA is TGTGTAGGGAGTTTGGGCAGAATAGCCTATGGCTACACCTTC. The gene calls are TRBV12-5 and TRBJ1-2; D uncertain. From germline, CDR1 is LGHNT and CDR2 FRNRAP. CDR3 length: 14 amino acids.

V is TRBV5-1 and J is TRBJ1-1; 10 nucleotides agree with TRBD1. In germline, CDR1 is SGHRS, CDR2 YFSETQ. V trimming: 5 bases; J trimming: 2 bases; junction bases outside the gene matches: 9. This CDR3 contains 16 residues. CDR3 protein: CASSWTTGGVNTEAFF. The CDR3 bases are TGCGCCAGCAGTTGGACGACAGGGGGCGTAAACACTGAAGCTTTCTTT.

The J gene is TRBJ1-4, the V gene TRBV2, with unresolved D. Germline CDR1 reads SNHLY; CDR2 reads FYNNEI. This CDR3 region has 16 residues. V was pared by 5 bases and J by 5 bases, with 18 bases between. In DNA form, the CDR3 reads TGTGCCAGCAGTACGGGGAGCAGAACGGTCAATGAAAAACTGTTTTTT. Amino acids: CASSTGSRTVNEKLFF.

This clone was counted a few times. The chain links TRBV28 to TRBJ2-3; 7 bases line up with TRBD1. The germline gives CDR1 MDHEN, CDR2 SYDVKM. CDR3 length equals 15 residues. V lost 4 bases and J lost 1; bases outside the gene matches: 5. Here the CDR3 reads CASSSRQGGTDTQYF. CDR3 nucleotide sequence: TGTGCCAGCAGTTCTCGACAGGGTGGCACAGATACGCAGTATTTT.

The rearrangement links TRBV28 to TRBJ1-2; D is unclear. V gave up 3 bases and J gave up 0 bases, with 11 bases separating them. Germline loops: CDR1 MDHEN, CDR2 SYDVKM. CDR3 length equals 15 residues. This CDR3 is CASSLGGGSNYGYTF. The CDR3 DNA reads TGTGCCAGCAGTTTGGGAGGAGGGTCTAACTATGGCTACACCTTC.

The chain has TRBV6-2 or TRBV6-3 and TRBJ2-3, with 12 bases aligning to TRBD2. Trimming cost V 2 bases and J 0 bases; bases outside gene matches: 12. Germline-derived CDR1 and CDR2 are MNHEY and SVGEGT. This CDR3 has 20 residues. CDR3 protein: CASSYLTRLAGVRSTDTQYF. The CDR3 coding sequence is TGTGCCAGCAGTTACCTGACTCGACTAGCGGGGGTCCGCAGCACAGATACGCAGTATTTT.

V and J are TRBV4-1 and TRBJ1-5; no firm D call. The CDR3 extends over 16 amino acids. V lost 0 bases to trimming and J lost 6 bases, with 15 bases between them. From germline, CDR1 is MGHRA and CDR2 YSYEKL. The CDR3 nucleotides read TGCGCCAGCAGCCAAGAAGGGCGGGCAGGAACTCAGCCCCAGCATTTT. It encodes CASSQEGRAGTQPQHF.

This rearrangement joins TRBV14 to TRBJ2-7; 9 bases fit TRBD2. Trimming took 1 base from V and 4 from J; bases not matched to a gene: 5. This CDR3 contains 15 residues. Germline CDR1 is SGHDN and CDR2 is FVKESK. The CDR3 sequence: CASSQVAGAYYEQYF. The CDR3 DNA reads as TGTGCCAGCAGCCAAGTAGCGGGGGCCTATTACGAGCAGTACTTC.

The J gene is TRBJ2-3, the V gene TRBV5-1; D is ambiguous. The V and J ends lost 4 bases and 0 bases respectively, with 3 bases between them. Germline V CDR1 and CDR2: SGHRS, YFSETQ. The CDR3 covers 12 residues. The CDR3 protein is CASSPSTDTQYF. The CDR3 DNA reads as TGCGCCAGCAGCCCTAGCACAGATACGCAGTATTTT.

This chain links TRBV11-2 with TRBJ1-4; tentatively, D is TRBD1 (6 bases). Germline assignment: CDR1 SGHAT and CDR2 FQNNGV. V was clipped by 1 base and J by 5 bases, with 14 bases between them. CDR3 size: 16 residues. The CDR3 protein is CASSLATGSYNEKLFF. CDR3 nucleotide sequence: TGTGCCAGCAGCTTAGCCACAGGGTCCTACAATGAAAAACTGTTTTTT.

This clone has more than one count but fewer than ten. The chain carries TRBV30 and TRBJ1-1; possible D gene TRBD1, 5 bases. CDR1 and CDR2 (germline): GTSNPN, SVGIG (reference sequence). This CDR3 has 17 residues. The V end was cut by 3 bases, the J end by 4 bases, with 24 bases between. The DNA for the CDR3 is TGTGCCTGGAGAGACCCGGGACGGGGGGTTTTTGTCACTGAAGCTTTCTTT. As protein: CAWRDPGRGVFVTEAFF.

As DNA, the CDR3 is TGCGCCAGCAGTCTTAAGGGACAGGGAGACTACGAGCAGTACTTC. Amino acids: CASSLKGQGDYEQYF. The rearrangement links TRBV4-1 to TRBJ2-7; TRBD1 aligns across 9 bases. V lost 6 bases, J lost 3 bases, and 9 bases stayed unmatched. The CDR3 is 15 amino acids. Per the germline V gene, CDR1 is MGHRA and CDR2 is YSYEKL.

The table lists this clone with a few counts. CDR3 coding DNA: TGTGCCTGGAGGGACAGGGTTAACTCTGGAAACACCATATATTTT. This sequence encodes CAWRDRVNSGNTIYF. The V gene is TRBV30, the J gene TRBJ1-3, with TRBD1 matching over 8 bases. The CDR3 has 15 amino acids. Germline assignment: CDR1 GTSNPN and CDR2 SVGIG (reference sequence). J was trimmed by 0 bases and V by 3 bases; bases with no gene match: 4.

This clone was found a few times. The CDR3 is CASSQGPGEIAGGRITDTQYF. Here the CDR3 DNA reads TGTGCCAGCAGCCAAGGGCCAGGGGAAATAGCGGGGGGGCGAATCACAGATACGCAGTATTTT. The V call is TRBV3-1 (or the pseudogene TRBV3-2), the J call TRBJ2-3; 11 nucleotides line up with TRBD2. The CDR3 extends over 21 amino acids. Germline assignment: CDR1 LGHDT and CDR2 YNNKEL (reference sequence). The V gene end was trimmed by 1 base and the J gene end by 2 bases; junction bases not matched to a gene: 17.

This clone occurred a few times. The rearrangement joins TRBV19 to TRBJ1-1; D is uncertain. Per germline, CDR1 LNHDA and CDR2 SQIVND (reference sequence). This CDR3 has 13 amino acids. Trimming stripped 7 bases from V and 0 bases from J, with 9 bases between. The CDR3: CASKNRMNTEAFF. The CDR3 coding sequence is TGTGCCAGTAAAAACAGAATGAACACTGAAGCTTTCTTT.

The chain has TRBV24-1 and TRBJ1-5, with 7 bases fitting TRBD1. The junction had 8 bases not matched to a gene; V was cut back by 4 bases and J by 3 bases. CDR3 length: 16 residues. CDR1 and CDR2 from the germline V gene are KGHDR and SFDVKD. The CDR3 spells CATSEPGQPHNQPQHF. The CDR3 region has the DNA TGTGCCACCAGTGAACCGGGACAGCCCCACAATCAGCCCCAGCATTTT.

V and J are TRBV7-9 and TRBJ1-5; the D gene is possibly TRBD1 (6 bases). The CDR3 spans 16 residues. Germline V gene sequence: CDR1 SEHNR, CDR2 FQNEAQ (reference sequence). The ends were cut back, 5 bases at V and 2 bases at J, with 16 bases in the middle. The CDR3 coding sequence is TGTGCCAGCAGCCGCGCTGCCCCAGGGGGCAATCAGCCCCAGCATTTT. Translated, it gives CASSRAAPGGNQPQHF.

The genes are TRBV10-1 and TRBJ1-1; D is possibly TRBD1 (5 bases). The CDR3 has 12 amino acids. Trimming took 6 bases from V and 7 from J, leaving 12 bases between them. Germline values: CDR1 WNHNN, CDR2 SYGVQD (reference sequence). DNA of the CDR3: TGCGCCAGCAGGTTAGGCGGGGGTGAAGCTTTCTTT. It encodes CASRLGGGEAFF.